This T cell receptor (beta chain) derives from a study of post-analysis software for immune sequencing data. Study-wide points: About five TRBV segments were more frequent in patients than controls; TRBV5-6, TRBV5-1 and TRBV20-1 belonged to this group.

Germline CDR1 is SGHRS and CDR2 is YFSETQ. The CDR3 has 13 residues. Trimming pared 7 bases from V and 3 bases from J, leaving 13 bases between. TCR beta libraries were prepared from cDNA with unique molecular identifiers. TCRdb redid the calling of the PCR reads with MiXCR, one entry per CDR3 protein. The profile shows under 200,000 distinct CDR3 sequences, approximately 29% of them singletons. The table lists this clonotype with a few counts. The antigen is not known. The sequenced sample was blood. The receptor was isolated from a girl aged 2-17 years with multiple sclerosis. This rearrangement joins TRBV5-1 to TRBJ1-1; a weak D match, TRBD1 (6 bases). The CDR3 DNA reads TGCGCCAGCGCCTTAAACAGGGACACTGAAGCTTTCTTT. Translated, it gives CASALNRDTEAFF.